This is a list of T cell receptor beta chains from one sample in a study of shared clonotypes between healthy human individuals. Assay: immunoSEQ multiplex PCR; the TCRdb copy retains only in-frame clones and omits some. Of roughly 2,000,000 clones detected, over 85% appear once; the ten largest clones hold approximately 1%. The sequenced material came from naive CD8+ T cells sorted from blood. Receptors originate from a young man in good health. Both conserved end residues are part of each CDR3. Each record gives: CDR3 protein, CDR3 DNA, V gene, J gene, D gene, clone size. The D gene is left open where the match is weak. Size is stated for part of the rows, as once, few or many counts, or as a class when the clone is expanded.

cdr3_aa: CASSSYETTGGLRDSPLHF
cdr3_nt: TGTGCCAGCAGTTCATATGAAACGACAGGGGGTTTACGGGATTCACCCCTCCACTTT
v_call: TRBV28
j_call: TRBJ1-6
d_call: TRBD1
clone_size: .

cdr3_aa: CASSLLTSGGVGDTQYF
cdr3_nt: TGTGCCAGCAGTTTGCTCACTAGCGGGGGTGTAGGAGATACGCAGTATTTT
v_call: TRBV27
j_call: TRBJ2-3
d_call: TRBD2
clone_size: .

cdr3_aa: CASSSRGVANEKLFF
cdr3_nt: TGTGCCAGCAGTTCCCGGGGTGTAGCTAATGAAAAACTGTTTTTT
v_call: TRBV28
j_call: TRBJ1-4
d_call: .
clone_size: .

cdr3_aa: CASSLTQLYEQYF
cdr3_nt: TGTGCCAGCAGCTTAACACAACTCTACGAGCAGTACTTC
v_call: TRBV7-2
j_call: TRBJ2-7
d_call: .
clone_size: .

cdr3_aa: CASSLGLGTEAFF
cdr3_nt: TGTGCCAGCAGTTTGGGGTTGGGCACTGAAGCTTTCTTT
v_call: TRBV28
j_call: TRBJ1-1
d_call: .
clone_size: .

cdr3_aa: CASSYSTVNTEAFF
cdr3_nt: TGTGCCAGCAGCTATTCGACCGTGAACACTGAAGCTTTCTTT
v_call: TRBV7-9
j_call: TRBJ1-1
d_call: .
clone_size: .

cdr3_aa: CSVGVTGDKETQYF
cdr3_nt: TGCAGCGTTGGGGTGACAGGGGACAAAGAGACCCAGTACTTC
v_call: TRBV29-1
j_call: TRBJ2-5
d_call: TRBD1
clone_size: .

cdr3_aa: CASSLGQGPYNEQFF
cdr3_nt: TGTGCCAGCAGCTTAGGACAGGGCCCCTACAATGAGCAGTTCTTC
v_call: TRBV11-3
j_call: TRBJ2-1
d_call: TRBD1
clone_size: .

cdr3_aa: CASSIYRGTGDSYEQYF
cdr3_nt: TGTGCCAGTAGTATCTACAGAGGGACAGGGGATTCCTACGAGCAGTACTTC
v_call: TRBV19
j_call: TRBJ2-7
d_call: TRBD1
clone_size: .

cdr3_aa: CASSLQGGGPLGYTF
cdr3_nt: TGTGCCAGCAGCTTACAAGGGGGCGGCCCCCTTGGCTACACCTTC
v_call: TRBV13
j_call: TRBJ1-2
d_call: TRBD1
clone_size: few

cdr3_aa: CASSHKMNTEAFF
cdr3_nt: TGTGCCAGCAGCCACAAGATGAACACTGAAGCTTTCTTT
v_call: TRBV6-5
j_call: TRBJ1-1
d_call: .
clone_size: .

cdr3_aa: CASSLAWAEQYF
cdr3_nt: TGCGCCAGCAGCTTGGCGTGGGCCGAGCAGTACTTC
v_call: TRBV5-1
j_call: TRBJ2-7
d_call: .
clone_size: .

cdr3_aa: CASSPLQGFDEQYF
cdr3_nt: TGTGCCAGCAGTCCCCTACAGGGTTTCGACGAGCAGTACTTC
v_call: TRBV6-5
j_call: TRBJ2-7
d_call: .
clone_size: .

cdr3_aa: CASSYPGGSNQPQHF
cdr3_nt: TGTGCCAGCAGTTACCCAGGGGGGTCTAATCAGCCCCAGCATTTT
v_call: TRBV6-6
j_call: TRBJ1-5
d_call: TRBD1
clone_size: .

cdr3_aa: CASSLEVNTGELFF
cdr3_nt: TGTGCTAGCAGCTTAGAAGTGAACACCGGGGAGCTGTTTTTT
v_call: TRBV7-7
j_call: TRBJ2-2
d_call: .
clone_size: .

cdr3_aa: CASSYAGINNQPQHF
cdr3_nt: TGTGCCAGCAGTTACGCCGGAATTAACAATCAGCCCCAGCATTTT
v_call: TRBV6-5
j_call: TRBJ1-5
d_call: .
clone_size: .